Listed below are T cell receptor beta chains from one sample, sequenced in a study of identical twins. TCRdb re-called the 5' RACE reads with MiXCR, one entry per CDR3 protein. This table holds about 470,000 distinct CDR3 sequences, roughly 26% found once. This same sample was also part of a study on T cells expressing NK-cell markers.

Sequenced sample: CD4+ T cells sorted from blood. The receptor source for this set is a woman between 18 and 30 years old in good health. Both conserved end residues are part of each CDR3. The order of the fields is D gene, V gene, J gene, clone size, CDR3 protein, CDR3 DNA. A D gene is named only where the DNA matches it firmly. Clone size is shown for a subset of rows, as once, few, many or a class of expanded clone.

>.|TRBV5-1|TRBJ1-6|many
CASSLTRDTGNSPLHF
TGCGCCAGCAGCTTGACCCGGGACACGGGGAATTCACCCCTCCACTTT
>TRBD1|TRBV13|TRBJ2-7|.
CASSFSTGAGRYEQYF
TGTGCCAGCAGCTTTTCCACAGGGGCGGGTCGATACGAGCAGTACTTC
>.|TRBV20-1|TRBJ2-5|.
CSADRGQEETQYF
TGCAGTGCTGACCGGGGGCAAGAAGAGACCCAGTACTTC
>.|TRBV15|TRBJ1-4|few
CATSPRGADGEKLFF
TGTGCCACCAGCCCCCGAGGGGCGGATGGAGAAAAACTGTTTTTT
>TRBD2|TRBV10-3|TRBJ2-3|many
CAISGAPGLAVSTDTQYF
TGTGCCATCAGTGGGGCCCCGGGACTAGCGGTTAGCACAGATACGCAGTATTTT
>.|TRBV5-1|TRBJ2-3|few
CASSLGSRGSTDTQYF
TGCGCCAGCAGCTTGGGTTCCCGGGGGAGCACAGATACGCAGTATTTT
>.|TRBV27|TRBJ1-1|.
CASSTTQGWGTEAFF
TGTGCCAGCAGTACCACCCAAGGGTGGGGAACTGAAGCTTTCTTT
>.|TRBV4-3|TRBJ2-7|few
CASSHATGPTYEQYF
TGCGCCAGCAGCCATGCCACTGGTCCCACCTACGAGCAGTACTTC
>TRBD2|TRBV5-1|TRBJ2-7|.
CASSLDPAGTYEQYF
TGCGCCAGCAGCTTGGATCCAGCGGGGACCTACGAGCAGTACTTC
>.|TRBV5-1|TRBJ2-7|once
CASSPQVSSYEQYF
TGCGCCAGCAGCCCCCAGGTTTCCTCCTACGAGCAGTACTTC
>TRBD2|TRBV5-1|TRBJ2-1|few
CASSSLAGGFDEQFF
TGCGCCAGCAGCTCACTAGCGGGAGGGTTCGATGAGCAGTTCTTC
>.|TRBV5-1|TRBJ2-3|.
CASSLGQVRTDTQYF
TGCGCCAGCAGCTTGGGACAGGTGCGCACAGATACGCAGTATTTT
>.|TRBV5-1|TRBJ2-5|.
CASQRLGNPYQETQYF
TGCGCCAGCCAGCGATTGGGGAATCCGTACCAAGAGACCCAGTACTTC